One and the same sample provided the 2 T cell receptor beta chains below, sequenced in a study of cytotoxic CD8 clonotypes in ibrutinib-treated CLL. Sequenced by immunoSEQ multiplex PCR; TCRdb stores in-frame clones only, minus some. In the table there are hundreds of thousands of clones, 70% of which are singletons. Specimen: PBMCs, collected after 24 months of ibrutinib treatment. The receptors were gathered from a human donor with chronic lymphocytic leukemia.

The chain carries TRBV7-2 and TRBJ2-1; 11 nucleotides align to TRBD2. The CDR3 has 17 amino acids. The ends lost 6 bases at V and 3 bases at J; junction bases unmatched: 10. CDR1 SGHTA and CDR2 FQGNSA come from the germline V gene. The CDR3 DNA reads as TGTGCCAGCAGACCCAGCACTGGGACTAGCGGCTACAATGAGCAGTTCTTC. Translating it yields CASRPSTGTSGYNEQFF.

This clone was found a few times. The CDR3 sequence is CASSGSGHPYEQYF. For the CDR3, the DNA is TGTGCCAGCAGTGGTAGCGGCCATCCCTACGAGCAGTACTTC. The chain uses TRBV13 and TRBJ2-7; D might be TRBD2 (6 bases). This CDR3 comprises 14 residues. Germline CDR1 reads PRHDT; CDR2 reads FYEKMQ (reference sequence). V shed 6 bases and J shed 2 bases, with 14 bases lying between them.